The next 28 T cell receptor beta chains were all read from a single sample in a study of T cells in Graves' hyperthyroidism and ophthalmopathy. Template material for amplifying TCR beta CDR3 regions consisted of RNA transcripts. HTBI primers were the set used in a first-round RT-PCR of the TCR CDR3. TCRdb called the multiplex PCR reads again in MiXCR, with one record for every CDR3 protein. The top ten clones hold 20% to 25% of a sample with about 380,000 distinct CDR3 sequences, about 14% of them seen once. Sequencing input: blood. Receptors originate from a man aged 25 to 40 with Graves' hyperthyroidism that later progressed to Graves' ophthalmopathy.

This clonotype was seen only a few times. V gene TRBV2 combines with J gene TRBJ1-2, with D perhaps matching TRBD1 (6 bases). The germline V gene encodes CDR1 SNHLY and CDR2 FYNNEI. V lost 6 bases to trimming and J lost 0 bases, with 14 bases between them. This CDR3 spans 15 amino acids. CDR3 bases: TGTGCCAGCAGCCAGGGGAGGAAAGCTAACTATGGCTACACCTTC. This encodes CASSQGRKANYGYTF.

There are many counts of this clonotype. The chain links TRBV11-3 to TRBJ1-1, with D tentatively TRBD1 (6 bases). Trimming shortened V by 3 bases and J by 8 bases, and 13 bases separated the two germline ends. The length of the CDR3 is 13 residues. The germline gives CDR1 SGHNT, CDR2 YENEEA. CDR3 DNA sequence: TGTGCCAGCAGCTTTTCACAGGGACCCGAAGCTTTCTTT. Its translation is CASSFSQGPEAFF.

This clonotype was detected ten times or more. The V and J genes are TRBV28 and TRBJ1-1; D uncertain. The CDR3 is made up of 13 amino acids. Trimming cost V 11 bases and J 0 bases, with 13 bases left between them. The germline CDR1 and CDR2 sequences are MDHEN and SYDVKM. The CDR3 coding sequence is TGTGCCTCAGCACAGAACATGAACACTGAAGCTTTCTTT. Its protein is CASAQNMNTEAFF. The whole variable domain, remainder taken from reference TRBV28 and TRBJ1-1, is DVKVTQSSRYLVKRTGEKVFLECVQDMDHENMFWYRQDPGLGLRLIYFSYDVKMKEKGDIPEGYSVSREKKERFSLILESASTNQTSMYLCASAQNMNTEAFFGQGTRLTVV.

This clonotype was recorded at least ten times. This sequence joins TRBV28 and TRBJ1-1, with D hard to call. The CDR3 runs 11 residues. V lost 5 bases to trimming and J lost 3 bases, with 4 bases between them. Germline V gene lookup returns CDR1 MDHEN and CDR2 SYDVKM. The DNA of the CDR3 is TGTGCCAGCAGTACCTACACTGAAGCTTTCTTT. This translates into CASSTYTEAFF.

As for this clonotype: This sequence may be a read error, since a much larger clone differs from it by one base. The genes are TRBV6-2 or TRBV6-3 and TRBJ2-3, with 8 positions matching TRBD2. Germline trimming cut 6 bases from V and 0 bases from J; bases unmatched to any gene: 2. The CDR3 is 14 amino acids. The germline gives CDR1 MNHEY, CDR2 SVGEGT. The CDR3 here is CASSGGASTDTQYF. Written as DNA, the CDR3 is TGTGCCAGCAGCGGGGGGGCTAGCACAGATACGCAGTATTTT.

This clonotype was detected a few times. CDR3: CASSLVSGGLYEQYF. CDR3 nucleotides: TGTGCCAGCAGCTTAGTATCGGGCGGGCTCTACGAGCAGTACTTC. The genes are TRBV7-6 and TRBJ2-7, with D perhaps matching TRBD2 (5 bases). Trimming removed 1 base at V and 3 bases at J, with 13 bases between. Germline assignment: CDR1 SGHVS and CDR2 FNYEAQ. This CDR3 has 15 residues.

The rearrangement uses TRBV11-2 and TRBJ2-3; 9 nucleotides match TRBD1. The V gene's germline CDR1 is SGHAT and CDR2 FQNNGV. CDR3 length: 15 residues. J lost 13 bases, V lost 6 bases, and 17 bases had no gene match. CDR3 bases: TGTGCCAGCAGTTCCCGCCCCCTCCGGGACAGGGTTAAGTATTTT. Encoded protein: CASSSRPLRDRVKYF.

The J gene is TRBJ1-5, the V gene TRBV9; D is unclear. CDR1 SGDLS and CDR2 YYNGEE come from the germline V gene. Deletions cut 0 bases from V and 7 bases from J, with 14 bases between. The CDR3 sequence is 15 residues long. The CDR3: CASSVEGHPAQPQHF. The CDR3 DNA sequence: TGTGCCAGCAGCGTAGAGGGCCATCCCGCACAGCCCCAGCATTTT.

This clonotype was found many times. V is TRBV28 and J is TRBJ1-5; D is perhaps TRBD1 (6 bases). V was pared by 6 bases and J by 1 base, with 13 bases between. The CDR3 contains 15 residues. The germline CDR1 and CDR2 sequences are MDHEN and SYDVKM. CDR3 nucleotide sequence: TGTGCCAGCAGCCATGGACAGTCCAGCAATCAGCCCCAGCATTTT. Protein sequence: CASSHGQSSNQPQHF. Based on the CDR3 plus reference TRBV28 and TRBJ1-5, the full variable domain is DVKVTQSSRYLVKRTGEKVFLECVQDMDHENMFWYRQDPGLGLRLIYFSYDVKMKEKGDIPEGYSVSREKKERFSLILESASTNQTSMYLCASSHGQSSNQPQHFGDGTRLSIL.

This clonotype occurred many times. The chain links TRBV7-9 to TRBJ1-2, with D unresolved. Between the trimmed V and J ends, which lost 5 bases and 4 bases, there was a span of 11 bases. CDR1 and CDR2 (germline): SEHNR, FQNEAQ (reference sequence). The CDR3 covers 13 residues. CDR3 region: CASSPTQVYGYTF. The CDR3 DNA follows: TGTGCCAGCAGCCCAACCCAAGTCTATGGCTACACCTTC.

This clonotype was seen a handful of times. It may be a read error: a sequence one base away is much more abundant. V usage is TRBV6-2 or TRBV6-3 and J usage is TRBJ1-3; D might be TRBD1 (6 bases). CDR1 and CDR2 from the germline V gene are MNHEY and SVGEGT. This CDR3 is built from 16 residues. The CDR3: CVSSHLTGASGNTIYF. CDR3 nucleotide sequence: TGTGTCAGCAGTCACCTGACAGGCGCCTCTGGAAACACCATATATTTT.

Here the CDR3 DNA reads TGCAGCGTTGACACGAACACCGGGGAGCTGTTTTTT. Amino acid sequence: CSVDTNTGELFF. The chain is built from TRBV29-1 and TRBJ2-2; the D is unclear. The CDR3 totals 12 residues. CDR1 and CDR2 from the germline V gene are SQVTM and ANQGSEA. Trimming left V 3 bases short and J 0 bases short, with 2 bases between.

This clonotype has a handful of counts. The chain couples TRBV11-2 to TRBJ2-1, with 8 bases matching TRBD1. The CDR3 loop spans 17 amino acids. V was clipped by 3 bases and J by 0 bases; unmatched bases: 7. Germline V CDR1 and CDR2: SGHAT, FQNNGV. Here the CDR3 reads CASSLGHRGSSYNEQFF. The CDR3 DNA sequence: TGTGCCAGCAGCTTGGGGCACAGGGGGAGCTCCTACAATGAGCAGTTCTTC.

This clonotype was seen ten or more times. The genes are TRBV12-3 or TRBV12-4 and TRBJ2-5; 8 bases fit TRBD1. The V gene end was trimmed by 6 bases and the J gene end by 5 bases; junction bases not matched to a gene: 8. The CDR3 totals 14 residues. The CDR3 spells CASSPRTGFETQYF. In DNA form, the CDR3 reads TGTGCCAGCAGCCCCCGGACAGGGTTCGAGACCCAGTACTTC.

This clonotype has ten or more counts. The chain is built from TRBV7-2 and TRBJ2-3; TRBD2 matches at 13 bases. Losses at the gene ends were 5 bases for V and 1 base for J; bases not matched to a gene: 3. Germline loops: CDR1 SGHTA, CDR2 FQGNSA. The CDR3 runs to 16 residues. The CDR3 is CASSTGLAGGTDTQYF. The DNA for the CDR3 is TGTGCCAGCAGCACCGGACTAGCGGGGGGCACAGATACGCAGTATTTT.

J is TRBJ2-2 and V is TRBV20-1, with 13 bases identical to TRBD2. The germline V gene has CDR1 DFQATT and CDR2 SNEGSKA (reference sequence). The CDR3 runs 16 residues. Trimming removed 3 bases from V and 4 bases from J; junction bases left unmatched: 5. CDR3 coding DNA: TGCAGTGCTAGCCCGGGACTAGCGGGGATCACCGGGGAGCTGTTTTTT. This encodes CSASPGLAGITGELFF.

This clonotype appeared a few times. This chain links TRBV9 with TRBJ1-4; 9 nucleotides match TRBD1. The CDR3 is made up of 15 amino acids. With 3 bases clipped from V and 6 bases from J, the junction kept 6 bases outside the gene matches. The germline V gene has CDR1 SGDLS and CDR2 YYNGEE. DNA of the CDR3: TGTGCCAGCAGCGCCTCCGGGACAGGGTATGAAAAACTGTTTTTT. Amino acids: CASSASGTGYEKLFF.

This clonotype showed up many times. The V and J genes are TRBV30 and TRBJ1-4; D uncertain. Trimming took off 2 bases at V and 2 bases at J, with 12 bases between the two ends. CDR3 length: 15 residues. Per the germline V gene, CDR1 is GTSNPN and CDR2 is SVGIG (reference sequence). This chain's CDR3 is CAWSWAVETNEKLFF. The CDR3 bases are TGTGCCTGGAGTTGGGCCGTGGAGACTAATGAAAAACTGTTTTTT.

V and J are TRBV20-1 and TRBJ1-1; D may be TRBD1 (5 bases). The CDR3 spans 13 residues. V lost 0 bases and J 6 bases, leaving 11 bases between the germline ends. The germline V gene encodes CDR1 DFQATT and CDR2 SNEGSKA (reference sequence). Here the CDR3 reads CSARDRRGSEAFF. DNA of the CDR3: TGCAGTGCTAGAGATCGAAGGGGATCTGAAGCTTTCTTT.

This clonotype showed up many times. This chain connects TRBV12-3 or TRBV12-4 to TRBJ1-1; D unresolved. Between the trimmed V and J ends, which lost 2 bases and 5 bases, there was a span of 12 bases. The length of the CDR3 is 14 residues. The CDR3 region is CASSLSKGYTEAFF. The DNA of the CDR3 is TGTGCCAGCAGTTTAAGTAAAGGGTATACTGAAGCTTTCTTT.

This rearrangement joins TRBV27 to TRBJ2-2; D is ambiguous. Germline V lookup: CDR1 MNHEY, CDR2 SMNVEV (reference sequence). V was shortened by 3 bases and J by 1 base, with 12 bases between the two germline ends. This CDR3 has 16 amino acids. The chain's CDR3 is CASSFGLHGNTGELFF. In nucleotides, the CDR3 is TGTGCCAGCAGTTTCGGGCTTCATGGGAACACCGGGGAGCTGTTTTTT.

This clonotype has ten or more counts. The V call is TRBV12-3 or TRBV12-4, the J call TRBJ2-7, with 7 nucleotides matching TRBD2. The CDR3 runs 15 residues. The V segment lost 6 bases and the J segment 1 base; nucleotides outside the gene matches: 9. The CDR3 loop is CASSPVGRGSYEQYF. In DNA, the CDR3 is TGTGCCAGCAGCCCCGTCGGGCGGGGGTCCTACGAGCAGTACTTC.

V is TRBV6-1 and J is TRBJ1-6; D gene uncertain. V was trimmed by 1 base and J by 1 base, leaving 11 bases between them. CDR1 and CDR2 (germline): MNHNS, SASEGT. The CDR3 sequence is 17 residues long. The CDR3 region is CASSEGVALSYNSPLHF. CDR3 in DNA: TGTGCCAGCAGTGAAGGGGTAGCTTTGTCCTATAATTCACCCCTCCACTTT.

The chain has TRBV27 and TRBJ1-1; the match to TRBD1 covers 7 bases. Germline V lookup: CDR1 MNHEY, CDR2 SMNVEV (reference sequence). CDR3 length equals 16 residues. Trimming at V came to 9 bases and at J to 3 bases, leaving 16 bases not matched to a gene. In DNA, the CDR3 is TGTGCCAGACTACAGGGGAGAGTCAGTTTGGACACTGAAGCTTTCTTT. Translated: CARLQGRVSLDTEAFF.

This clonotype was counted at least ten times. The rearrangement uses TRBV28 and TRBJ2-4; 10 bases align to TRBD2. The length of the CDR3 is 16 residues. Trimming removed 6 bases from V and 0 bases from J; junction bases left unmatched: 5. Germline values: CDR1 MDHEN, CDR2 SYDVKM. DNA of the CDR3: TGTGCCAGCAGGAAAGCGGGGGGGTTAGCCAAAAACATTCAGTACTTC. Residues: CASRKAGGLAKNIQYF.

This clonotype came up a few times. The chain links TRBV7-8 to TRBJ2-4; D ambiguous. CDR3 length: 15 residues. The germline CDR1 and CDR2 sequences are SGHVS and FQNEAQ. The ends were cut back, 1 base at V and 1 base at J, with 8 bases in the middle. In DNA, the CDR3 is TGTGCCAGCAGCTTAGAAGATGGTGCCAAAAACATTCAGTACTTC. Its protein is CASSLEDGAKNIQYF.

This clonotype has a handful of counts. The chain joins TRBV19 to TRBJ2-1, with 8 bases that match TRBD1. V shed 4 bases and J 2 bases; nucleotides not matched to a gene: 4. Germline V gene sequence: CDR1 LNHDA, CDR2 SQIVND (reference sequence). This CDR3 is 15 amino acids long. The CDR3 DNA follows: TGTGCCAGTAGTACTTACAGGGGGGCCTACAATGAGCAGTTCTTC. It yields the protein CASSTYRGAYNEQFF.

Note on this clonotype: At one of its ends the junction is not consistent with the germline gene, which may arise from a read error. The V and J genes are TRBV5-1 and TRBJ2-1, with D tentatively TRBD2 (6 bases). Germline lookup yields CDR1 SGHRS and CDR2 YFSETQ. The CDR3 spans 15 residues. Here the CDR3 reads CASTLLAGSSNEQFF. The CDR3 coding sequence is TGCGCCAGCACCTTACTAGCTGGTTCCTCCAATGAGCAGTTCTTC.